This T cell receptor beta chain was identified in a study of identical twins. Study conclusions and caveats: Beta clonotypes that were abundant in cord blood contained fewer insertions, a pattern absent from memory repertoires. Researchers reported weaker excess twin sharing in beta out-of-frame sequences.

With regard to this clonotype: Antigen: not known.

A universal primer site was created by template switching, with the cDNA bearing unique molecular identifiers. TCRdb analysed the 5' RACE reads with MiXCR anew, one entry per CDR3 protein. Of 750,000 to 950,000 distinct CDR3 sequences in the sample, around an eighth were seen once. V was cut by 0 bases and J by 4 bases, with 13 bases left in between. The CDR3 loop spans 15 amino acids. Germline CDR1 is SQVTM and CDR2 is ANQGSEA. This sample also appeared in a second study, on yellow fever vaccine responses in identical twins.

The receptor's source is a young woman in good health. Sequenced input: PBMCs. This chain uses TRBV29-1 with TRBJ2-1; D is unclear. The DNA for the CDR3 is TGCAGCGTTGAAGATCCATTAACCAGGTACAATGAGCAGTTCTTC. Residues: CSVEDPLTRYNEQFF.